This passage covers 8 T cell receptor beta chains from one sample sequenced in a study of cytomegalovirus exposure and HLA in healthy donors. 13 Jbeta primers and 60 Vbeta primers were used for the PCR. Some clones are missing from TCRdb's copy, which holds only in-frame ones; the method was immunoSEQ multiplex PCR. Of 150,000 to 200,000 clones listed, around 75% are singletons. Input material: PBMCs. The origin of the receptors is a woman aged 50 to 60 in good health and CMV-seronegative.

The rearrangement uses TRBV6-1 and TRBJ2-7; perhaps TRBD2 as D (6 bases). The CDR3 extends over 12 amino acids. Trimming took off 6 bases at V and 0 bases at J, with 6 bases between the two ends. Looked up from germline, CDR1 is MNHNS and CDR2 is SASEGT. CDR3 coding DNA: TGTGCCAGCAGGGGGGGCTCCTACGAGCAGTACTTC. It encodes CASRGGSYEQYF.

This clone has just one count. The chain recombines TRBV7-9 with TRBJ1-6, with D possibly being TRBD1 (6 bases). Deletions cut 5 bases from V and 8 bases from J, with 16 bases between. This CDR3 is built from 15 residues. CDR1 is SEHNR and CDR2 is FQNEAQ in the germline V gene (reference sequence). The CDR3 DNA follows: TGTGCCAGCAGCCCTGGGCGTGACAGGTATTCACCCCTCCACTTT. It specifies CASSPGRDRYSPLHF. The whole variable domain, remainder taken from reference TRBV7-9 and TRBJ1-6, is DTGVSQNPRHKITKRGQNVTFRCDPISEHNRLYWYRQTLGQGPEFLTYFQNEAQLEKSRLLSDRFSAERPKGSFSTLEIQRTEQGDSAMYLCASSPGRDRYSPLHFGNGTRLTVT.

The chain uses TRBV29-1 and TRBJ1-1; D is ambiguous. The germline CDR1 and CDR2 sequences are SQVTM and ANQGSEA. The CDR3 extends over 13 amino acids. Trimming pared 4 bases from V and 4 bases from J, leaving 13 bases between. CDR3 amino acids: CSVVFRSGTEAFF. As DNA, the CDR3 is TGCAGCGTTGTGTTTCGGTCGGGCACTGAAGCTTTCTTT.

This clone was detected ten times or more. The chain is built from TRBV5-6 and TRBJ1-5; TRBD1 is a possible D gene (6 bases). The CDR3 has 15 residues. V was clipped by 1 base and J by 2 bases, with 10 bases between them. Germline CDR1 reads SGHDT; CDR2 reads YYEEEE. DNA for the CDR3: TGTGCCAGCAGCTTGACAGGGTCGGGCAATCAGCCCCAGCATTTT. Protein: CASSLTGSGNQPQHF.

This sequence joins TRBV28 and TRBJ1-2; tentatively, D is TRBD1 (5 bases). This CDR3 contains 15 residues. V dropped 3 bases and J dropped 5 bases, with 16 bases sitting between them. Germline CDR1 reads MDHEN; CDR2 reads SYDVKM. CDR3 sequence: CASSLPGDGPYGYTF. The CDR3, as DNA: TGTGCCAGCAGTTTGCCGGGGGACGGACCGTATGGCTACACCTTC.

The chain combines TRBV7-2 with TRBJ1-3, with D hard to call. The CDR3 covers 15 residues. V lost 1 base and J 0 bases, leaving 7 bases between the germline ends. Germline CDR1 SGHTA, CDR2 FQGNSA. The DNA for the CDR3 is TGTGCCAGCAGCTTAGGGGCGAGCTCTGGAAACACCATATATTTT. This gives the protein CASSLGASSGNTIYF.

As regards this clone: One end of the junction is discordant with germline, which a read error may explain. The chain recombines TRBV30 with TRBJ1-1; the D is unclear. Germline V CDR1 and CDR2: GTSNPN, SVGIG (reference sequence). CDR3 length: 15 amino acids. CDR3 sequence (DNA): TGTGCCTGGAGTTCTAGACCCCTGAAGCACACGGAAGCTTTCTTT. The encoded protein is CAWSSRPLKHTEAFF.

This clone came up a few times. The chain employs TRBV7-9 and TRBJ1-1, with D possibly matching TRBD1 (5 bases). V shed 7 bases and J shed 4 bases, with 16 bases lying between them. CDR3 length: 14 residues. The germline gives CDR1 SEHNR, CDR2 FQNEAQ (reference sequence). This chain's CDR3 is CASNTVRVATEAFF. The CDR3 DNA follows: TGTGCCAGCAACACGGTCAGGGTGGCCACTGAAGCTTTCTTT. Full variable domain (remainder filled in from reference TRBV7-9 and TRBJ1-1): DTGVSQNPRHKITKRGQNVTFRCDPISEHNRLYWYRQTLGQGPEFLTYFQNEAQLEKSRLLSDRFSAERPKGSFSTLEIQRTEQGDSAMYLCASNTVRVATEAFFGQGTRLTVV.